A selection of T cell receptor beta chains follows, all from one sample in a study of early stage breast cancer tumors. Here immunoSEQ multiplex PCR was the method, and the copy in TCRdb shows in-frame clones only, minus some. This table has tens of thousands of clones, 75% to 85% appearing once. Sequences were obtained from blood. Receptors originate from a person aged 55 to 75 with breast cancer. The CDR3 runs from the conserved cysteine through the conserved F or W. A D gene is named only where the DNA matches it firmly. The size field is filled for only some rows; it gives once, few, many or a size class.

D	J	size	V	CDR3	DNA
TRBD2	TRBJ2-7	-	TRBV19	CASSLGTSGSYEQYF	TGTGCCAGTAGTCTAGGGACTAGCGGGAGCTACGAGCAGTACTTC
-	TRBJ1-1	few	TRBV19	CASSFHRAFTEAFF	TGTGCCAGTAGTTTCCACAGGGCCTTCACTGAAGCTTTCTTT
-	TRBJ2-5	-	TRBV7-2	CASSRPAGETQYF	TGTGCCAGCAGTAGGCCAGCAGGGGAGACCCAGTACTTC
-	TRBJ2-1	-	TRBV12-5	CASGASTPEQFF	TGTGCTAGTGGTGCCAGTACCCCTGAGCAGTTCTTC
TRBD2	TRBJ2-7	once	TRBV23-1	CASSHRKLAVAYEQYF	TGCGCCAGCAGTCATAGGAAGCTAGCGGTGGCGTACGAGCAGTACTTC
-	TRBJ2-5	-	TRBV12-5	CASGLGIEETQYF	TGTGCTAGTGGCCTAGGAATCGAAGAGACCCAGTACTTC
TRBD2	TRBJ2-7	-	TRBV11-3	CASSLTGGPSEQYF	TGTGCCAGCAGTCTCACGGGGGGGCCCAGCGAGCAGTACTTC
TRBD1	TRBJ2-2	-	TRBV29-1	CSVRRGQGTTGELFF	TGCAGCGTTCGGCGGGGACAGGGGACCACCGGGGAGCTGTTTTTT
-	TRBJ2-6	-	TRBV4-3	CASSPRRYSGANVLTF	TGCGCCAGCAGCCCCAGGAGGTATTCTGGGGCCAACGTCCTGACTTTC
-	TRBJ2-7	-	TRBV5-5	CASSPQGFPYEQYF	TGTGCCAGCAGCCCGCAGGGATTCCCCTACGAGCAGTACTTC
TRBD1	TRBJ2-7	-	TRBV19	CASSTQGQGNYEQYF	TGTGCCAGTAGTACGCAGGGACAGGGCAACTACGAGCAGTACTTC
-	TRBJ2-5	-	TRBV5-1	CASTLGRGQNQETQYF	TGCGCCAGCACCCTGGGGAGAGGGCAGAACCAAGAGACCCAGTACTTC
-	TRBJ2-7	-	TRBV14	CASSQDQVSHLYEQYF	TGTGCCAGCAGCCAAGATCAGGTCTCGCACCTCTACGAGCAGTACTTC
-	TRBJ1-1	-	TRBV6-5	CASRSGIAEAFF	TGTGCCAGCAGATCAGGGATCGCTGAAGCTTTCTTT
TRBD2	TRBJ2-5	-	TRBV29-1	CSVGAGARGETQYF	TGCAGCGTTGGGGCGGGAGCGAGAGGAGAGACCCAGTACTTC
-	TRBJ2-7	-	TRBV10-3	CAISKGLDYEQYF	TGTGCCATCAGTAAGGGACTTGATTACGAGCAGTACTTC
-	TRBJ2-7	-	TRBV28	CAVGAYEQYF	TGTGCCGTGGGGGCGTACGAGCAGTACTTC
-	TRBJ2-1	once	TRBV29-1	CPRDAYNEQFF	TGTCCGAGGGATGCATACAATGAGCAGTTCTTC
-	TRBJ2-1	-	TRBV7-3	CASSSKESSKVNEQFF	TGTGCCAGCAGTTCGAAGGAGAGTTCTAAAGTCAATGAGCAGTTCTTC
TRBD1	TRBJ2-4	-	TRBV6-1	CASSEAYRGLAKNIQYF	TGTGCCAGCAGTGAAGCCTACAGGGGGCTAGCCAAAAACATTCAGTACTTC
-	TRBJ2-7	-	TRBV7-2	CASSFDRTYEQYF	TGTGCCAGCAGCTTTGACAGAACCTACGAGCAGTACTTC
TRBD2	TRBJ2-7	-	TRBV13	CASSLTSGSAHEQYF	TGTGCCAGCAGCCTGACTAGCGGGAGTGCCCACGAGCAGTACTTC
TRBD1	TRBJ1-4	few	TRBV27	CASSLSGTGASNEKLFF	TGTGCCAGCAGTTTATCGGGGACAGGGGCCTCTAATGAAAAACTGTTTTTT
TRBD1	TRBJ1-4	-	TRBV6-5	CASGRGTGGEKLFF	TGTGCCAGCGGTCGCGGGACAGGGGGTGAAAAACTGTTTTTT
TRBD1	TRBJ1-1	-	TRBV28	CASRLRDREAFF	TGTGCCAGCAGACTAAGGGACAGGGAAGCTTTCTTT
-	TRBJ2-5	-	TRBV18	CASSSTGPQETQYF	TGTGCCAGCTCGTCAACGGGTCCCCAAGAGACCCAGTACTTC
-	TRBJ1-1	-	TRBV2	CASQRTDRTAEAFF	TGTGCCAGCCAGCGGACGGACCGAACGGCTGAAGCTTTCTTT
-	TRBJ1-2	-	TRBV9	CASSVGVNYGYTF	TGTGCCAGCAGCGTAGGAGTTAACTATGGCTACACCTTC
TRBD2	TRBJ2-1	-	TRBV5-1	CASSALGSGRSYNEQFF	TGCGCCAGCAGCGCGTTAGGGAGCGGGAGGTCATACAATGAGCAGTTCTTC
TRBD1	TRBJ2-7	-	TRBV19	CASTARGGQPPYEQYF	TGTGCCAGTACCGCGAGAGGGGGACAGCCTCCCTACGAGCAGTACTTC
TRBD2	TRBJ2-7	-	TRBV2	CASMREYSSYEQYF	TGTGCCAGCATGCGGGAGTACAGCTCCTACGAGCAGTACTTC
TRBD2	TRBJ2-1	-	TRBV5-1	CASSTGLAGVVEQFF	TGCGCCAGCAGCACGGGACTAGCGGGAGTGGTTGAGCAGTTCTTC
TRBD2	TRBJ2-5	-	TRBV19	CASSITGLAAPWETQYF	TGTGCCAGTAGTATAACAGGACTAGCGGCACCTTGGGAGACCCAGTACTTC
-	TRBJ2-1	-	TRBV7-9	CASSMLGVGNEQFF	TGTGCCAGCAGCATGCTAGGGGTCGGGAATGAGCAGTTCTTC
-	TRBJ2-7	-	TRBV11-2	CASSAGRGNYEQYF	TGTGCCAGCAGTGCTGGGCGGGGCAATTACGAGCAGTACTTC
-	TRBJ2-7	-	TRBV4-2	CASSQEVRGPNYEQYF	TGTGCCAGCAGCCAAGAAGTAAGGGGCCCAAACTACGAGCAGTACTTC
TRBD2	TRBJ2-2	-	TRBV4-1	CASSQEAASGTYGELFF	TGCGCCAGCAGCCAAGAGGCCGCTAGCGGAACTTACGGGGAGCTGTTTTTT
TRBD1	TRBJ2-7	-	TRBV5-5	CASSFPDRERVTEQYF	TGTGCCAGCAGCTTCCCGGACAGGGAAAGGGTCACCGAGCAGTACTTC
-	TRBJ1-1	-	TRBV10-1	CASSESRGGVTEAFF	TGCGCCAGCAGTGAGTCCCGGGGGGGGGTCACTGAAGCTTTCTTT
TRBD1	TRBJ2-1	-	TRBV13	CASSLATGVYIYNEQFF	TGTGCCAGCAGCTTAGCGACAGGGGTTTATATCTACAATGAGCAGTTCTTC
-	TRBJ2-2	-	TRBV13	CASSPRVTGELFF	TGTGCCAGCAGCCCCAGGGTCACCGGGGAGCTGTTTTTT
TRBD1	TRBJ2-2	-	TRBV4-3	CASSQDALQGATGELFF	TGCGCCAGCAGCCAAGATGCTCTACAGGGGGCCACCGGGGAGCTGTTTTTT
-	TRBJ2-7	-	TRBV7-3	CASSPPSGSSYEQYF	TGTGCCAGCAGCCCCCCGTCCGGGAGCTCCTACGAGCAGTACTTC
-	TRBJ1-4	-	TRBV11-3	CASSLVSSEKLFF	TGTGCCAGCAGCTTAGTTTCGTCGGAAAAACTGTTTTTT
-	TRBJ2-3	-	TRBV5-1	CASSPTVTDTQYF	TGCGCCAGCAGCCCGACAGTGACAGATACGCAGTATTTT
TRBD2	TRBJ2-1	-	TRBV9	CASSKTSERYNEQFF	TGTGCCAGCAGCAAAACTAGCGAACGATACAATGAGCAGTTCTTC
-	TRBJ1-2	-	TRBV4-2	CASSQEEVSVYGYTF	TGTGCCAGCAGCCAAGAGGAGGTCTCGGTGTACGGCTACACCTTC
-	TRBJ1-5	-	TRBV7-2	CASSPDWTNNQPQHF	TGTGCCAGCAGCCCCGACTGGACAAACAATCAGCCCCAGCATTTT
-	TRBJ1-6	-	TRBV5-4	CASSFMGDHSPLHF	TGTGCCAGCAGCTTCATGGGCGATCATTCACCCCTCCACTTT
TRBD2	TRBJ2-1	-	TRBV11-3	CASSPMGLAEQFF	TGTGCCAGCAGCCCAATGGGACTAGCTGAGCAGTTCTTC
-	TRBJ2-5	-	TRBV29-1	CSVATGQETQYF	TGCAGCGTTGCCACAGGGCAAGAGACCCAGTACTTC
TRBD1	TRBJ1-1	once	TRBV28	CASGTGPAGTEAFF	TGTGCCAGCGGGACAGGACCCGCGGGCACTGAAGCTTTCTTT